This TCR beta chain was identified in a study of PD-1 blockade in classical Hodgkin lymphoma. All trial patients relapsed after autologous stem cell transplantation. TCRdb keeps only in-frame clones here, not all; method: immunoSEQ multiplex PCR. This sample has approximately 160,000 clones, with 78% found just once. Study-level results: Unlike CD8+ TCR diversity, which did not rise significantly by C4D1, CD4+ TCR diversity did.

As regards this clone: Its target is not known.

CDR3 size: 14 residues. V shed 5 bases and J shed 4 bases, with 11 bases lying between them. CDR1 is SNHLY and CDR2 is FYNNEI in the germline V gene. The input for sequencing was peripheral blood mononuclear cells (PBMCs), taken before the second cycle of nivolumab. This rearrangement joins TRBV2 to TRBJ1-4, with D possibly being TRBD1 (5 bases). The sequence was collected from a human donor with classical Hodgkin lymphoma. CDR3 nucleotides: TGTGCCAGCAGTTTCCGGGACGGTAATGAAAAACTGTTTTTT. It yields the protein CASSFRDGNEKLFF.